A selection of T cell receptor beta chains follows, all from one sample in a study of T cells after posttransplantation cyclophosphamide. TCRdb's table, derived via immunoSEQ multiplex PCR, lists solely in-frame clones and lacks some. The sample includes fewer than 25,000 clones, more than 80% seen only once; the top ten take under 9.5%. Here the sequenced sample was PBMCs, taken after an allogeneic stem cell transplant with a calcineurin inhibitor and methotrexate. The source of these receptors is a female patient aged 45-65 years who received an allogeneic stem cell transplant from an unrelated donor, was CMV-positive, and had chronic GVHD only. Some T cells may arise from the graft donor. The CDR3 runs from the conserved cysteine through the conserved F or W. The order of the fields is clone size, V gene, D gene, J gene, CDR3 DNA, CDR3 protein. A D gene is named only where the DNA matches it firmly. The size entry is marked missing in some rows and otherwise reads once, few, many or a size class.

NA	TRBV11-2	TRBD2	TRBJ2-7	TGTGCCAGCAGCCCCGGGACTAGGAACTACGAGCAGTACTTC	CASSPGTRNYEQYF
once	TRBV10-3	NA	TRBJ1-2	TGTGCCATCAGTGACGGAGGGGATGGCTACACCTTC	CAISDGGDGYTF
few	TRBV7-2	NA	TRBJ2-4	TGTGCCAGCAGCCAAGCGGACAGCAAAAACATTCAGTACTTC	CASSQADSKNIQYF
NA	TRBV7-2	NA	TRBJ2-3	TGTGCCAGCAGCTTTCTTTCCGATACGCAGTATTTT	CASSFLSDTQYF
NA	TRBV4-1	TRBD2	TRBJ2-5	TGCGCCAGCAGCCAAGAAAGGACTAGAAATGTGGCCCAGTACTTC	CASSQERTRNVAQYF
NA	TRBV6-5	NA	TRBJ1-1	TGTGCCAGCACCTACGGTGGCGGCACTGAAGCTTTCTTT	CASTYGGGTEAFF
NA	TRBV7-2	TRBD2	TRBJ2-2	TGTGCCAGCAGCTTACAGCGGGAGGTCGGGGAGCTGTTTTTT	CASSLQREVGELFF
NA	TRBV6-5	NA	TRBJ2-1	TGTGCCAGCAGTTACTCGGGCGGGGTGGGCTACAATGAGCAGTTCTTC	CASSYSGGVGYNEQFF
once	TRBV9	NA	TRBJ2-5	TGTGCCAGCAGCGTAGCCTCCCCCGGGACCCAGTACTTC	CASSVASPGTQYF
NA	TRBV11-2	TRBD1	TRBJ1-2	TGTGCCAGCAGCTTAACAGGGGAGAGATATGGCTACACCTTC	CASSLTGERYGYTF
NA	TRBV10-3	TRBD2	TRBJ2-7	TGTGCCACGGGAGTGAAGCGGGAGGACGAGCAGTACTTC	CATGVKREDEQYF
NA	TRBV9	NA	TRBJ2-4	TGTGCCAGCAGCGTAGGGCAGGGAAACATTCAGTACTTC	CASSVGQGNIQYF
NA	TRBV27	TRBD2	TRBJ2-7	TGTGCCAGCAGACCCCGGGGGGTGATCGAGCAGTACTTC	CASRPRGVIEQYF
NA	TRBV28	NA	TRBJ2-7	TGTGCCAGCGGCTGGAAGGGGTCGGACGAGCAGTACTTC	CASGWKGSDEQYF
NA	TRBV19	TRBD2	TRBJ2-5	TGTGCCAGTAGTATGGGACTAGCGGGAGCGGGGGAGACCCAGTACTTC	CASSMGLAGAGETQYF
NA	TRBV10-1	NA	TRBJ1-1	TGCGCCAGCATCTTAGTAGTGACATTAAACACTGAAGCTTTCTTT	CASILVVTLNTEAFF
NA	TRBV4-2	NA	TRBJ2-7	TGTGCCAGCAGCCAACGTGAGCGCAGTTCCTACGAGCAGTACTTC	CASSQRERSSYEQYF
NA	TRBV7-9	NA	TRBJ2-4	TGTGCCAGCAGCCCTGGCCCCAGACTAGCCAAAAACATTCAGTACTTC	CASSPGPRLAKNIQYF
few	TRBV7-9	TRBD1	TRBJ1-6	TGTGCCAGCAGCCTATTGCTCGGACAGGGGGGGACTTCACCCCTCCACTTT	CASSLLLGQGGTSPLHF
once	TRBV27	NA	TRBJ2-3	TGTGCCAGCAGGCCGGGGGTAAATTATGCAGATACGCAGTATTTT	CASRPGVNYADTQYF
NA	TRBV11-2	NA	TRBJ2-1	TGTGCCAGCAGCTTAGATTTACGGGATGAGCAGTTCTTC	CASSLDLRDEQFF
few	TRBV7-2	TRBD2	TRBJ2-7	TGTGCCAGCAGCTCGTATAGCGGGAGCGGCTACGAGCAGTACTTC	CASSSYSGSGYEQYF
few	TRBV7-2	NA	TRBJ1-3	TGTGCCAGCAGCTTAGGAATGGCAGTCAAGAGGTCTGGAAACACCATATATTTT	CASSLGMAVKRSGNTIYF
NA	TRBV6-5	NA	TRBJ2-7	TGTGCCAGCAGTTACTCGGAGGGGGCTTACGAGCAGTACTTC	CASSYSEGAYEQYF
NA	TRBV27	NA	TRBJ2-7	TGTGCCAGCAGTCTCTACCGGGATCTTCGCTCCTACGAGCAGTACTTC	CASSLYRDLRSYEQYF
NA	TRBV28	TRBD1	TRBJ1-4	TGTGCCAGCAGTCCCGGACAGGGTAGTGAAAAACTGTTTTTT	CASSPGQGSEKLFF
NA	TRBV5-1	TRBD1	TRBJ2-2	TGCGCCAGCAAAGGACAGGGGGCCGGAACCGGGGAGCTGTTTTTT	CASKGQGAGTGELFF
NA	TRBV28	TRBD1	TRBJ1-4	TGTGCCAGCGACAGGGGGGAGAGTGAAAAACTGTTTTTT	CASDRGESEKLFF
NA	TRBV5-1	TRBD2	TRBJ2-7	TGCGCCAGCAGTTCGGGGAGGGGCGTTTCCTACGAGCAGTACTTC	CASSSGRGVSYEQYF
NA	TRBV25-1	NA	TRBJ1-4	TGTGCCAGCAGTGACCCACAGGGTATGCATGAAAAACTGTTTTTT	CASSDPQGMHEKLFF
once	TRBV28	TRBD1	TRBJ1-5	TGTGCCAGCAGTCAGGGGGTTCAGCCCCAGCATTTT	CASSQGVQPQHF
NA	TRBV11-3	TRBD1	TRBJ2-1	TGTGCCAGCAGCGCACCGGGACAGGGCTACAATGAGCAGTTCTTC	CASSAPGQGYNEQFF
NA	TRBV25-1	NA	TRBJ2-7	TGTGCCAGCCAGAGCTGGGACAAATATACCTACGAGCAGTACTTC	CASQSWDKYTYEQYF
NA	TRBV29-1	NA	TRBJ2-5	TGCAGCGCCCAAGAGGGCAGCACGGCCCAGTACTTC	CSAQEGSTAQYF
NA	TRBV15	NA	TRBJ1-4	TGTGCCACCAGCAGAGATAGGGCAGGGGCGGCCGAAAAACTGTTTTTT	CATSRDRAGAAEKLFF
NA	TRBV5-6	TRBD1	TRBJ1-2	TGTGCCAGCAGCCTCGTAGGACAGGGCTATGGCTACACCTTC	CASSLVGQGYGYTF
few	TRBV7-9	NA	TRBJ1-4	TGTGCCAGCAGCCCTTCAGGGCCTGATGAAAAACTGTTTTTT	CASSPSGPDEKLFF
NA	TRBV20-1	NA	TRBJ2-3	TGCAGTGCTAGAGGACGAGGCACGCAGTATTTT	CSARGRGTQYF
NA	TRBV6-5	NA	TRBJ2-7	TGTGCCAGCAGTTACGCCTCAGGGGTCGAGCAGTACTTC	CASSYASGVEQYF
once	TRBV29-1	NA	TRBJ1-1	TGCAGCGTTGAGAGGGTCGGGAGCACTGAAGCTTTCTTT	CSVERVGSTEAFF
NA	TRBV19	NA	TRBJ2-6	TGTGCCAGTAGTGAACACCGAGGGTCTTTTTCTGGGGCCAACGTCCTGACTTTC	CASSEHRGSFSGANVLTF
NA	TRBV4-3	NA	TRBJ1-1	TGCGCCAGCAGCCACGGGAAGAACACTGAAGCTTTCTTT	CASSHGKNTEAFF
NA	TRBV18	TRBD1	TRBJ2-7	TGTGCCAGCTCACCGCCGGGACAGAACTACGAGCAGTACTTC	CASSPPGQNYEQYF
NA	TRBV5-1	TRBD1	TRBJ2-5	TGCGCCAGCAGCAGGGGACAGCAAGAGACCCAGTACTTC	CASSRGQQETQYF
NA	TRBV10-3	NA	TRBJ2-7	TGTGCCATCAAGGACAACTACGAGCAGTACTTC	CAIKDNYEQYF
NA	TRBV14	TRBD2	TRBJ2-7	TGTGCCAGCAGCCAAGAGATGGGGACTACCTACGAGCAGTACTTC	CASSQEMGTTYEQYF
NA	TRBV7-2	NA	TRBJ1-1	TGTGCCAGCACCCCATACCAAGTAGACAGTGACGCTTTCTTT	CASTPYQVDSDAFF
NA	TRBV27	TRBD1	TRBJ2-5	TGTGCCAGCAGTCTCCTACCGACAGGGATGGAGACCCAGTACTTC	CASSLLPTGMETQYF
NA	TRBV4-2	NA	TRBJ2-7	TGTGCCAGCAGCCAAGAAAACGGCTACGAGCAGTACTTC	CASSQENGYEQYF
NA	TRBV7-9	TRBD1	TRBJ1-2	TGTGCCAGCAGCTTAGCCACAGGGGATGCCAATGGCTACACCTTC	CASSLATGDANGYTF
NA	TRBV30	NA	TRBJ1-5	TGTGCCTGGAGTACTACGCAGATTAATCAGCCCCAGCATTTT	CAWSTTQINQPQHF
NA	TRBV28	NA	TRBJ1-2	TGTGCCAGCAGTCGACCTATGGGACAACCTAACTATGGCTACACCTTC	CASSRPMGQPNYGYTF
NA	TRBV27	NA	TRBJ1-1	TGTGCCAGCAGCCCCGGGACATCTAACACTGAAGCTTTCTTT	CASSPGTSNTEAFF
NA	TRBV5-5	TRBD1	TRBJ1-5	TGTGCCAGCAGCTCGGGACAGGGTTTGCGGCAGCCCCAGCATTTT	CASSSGQGLRQPQHF
NA	TRBV4-2	TRBD2	TRBJ2-1	TGTGCCAGCAAGCTCCTTGGGACTAGCGGGAGCCCTGCAATCTACAATGAGCAGTTCTTC	CASKLLGTSGSPAIYNEQFF
NA	TRBV28	NA	TRBJ2-1	TGTGCCAGCAGATACCCGGGATTAGGGCAGTTCTTC	CASRYPGLGQFF
NA	TRBV19	NA	TRBJ2-7	TGTGCCAGTAGTCCCGTGGACGGGGAGTTGCAGTACTTC	CASSPVDGELQYF
NA	TRBV6-4	NA	TRBJ2-2	TGTGCCAGCAGTGCAAGGCCAGTCGGGTCCGGGGAGCTGTTTTTT	CASSARPVGSGELFF
NA	TRBV9	TRBD2	TRBJ2-7	TGTGCCAGCAGGGCCCCGAAACAGGGACTAGACTCCGAGCAGTACTTC	CASRAPKQGLDSEQYF